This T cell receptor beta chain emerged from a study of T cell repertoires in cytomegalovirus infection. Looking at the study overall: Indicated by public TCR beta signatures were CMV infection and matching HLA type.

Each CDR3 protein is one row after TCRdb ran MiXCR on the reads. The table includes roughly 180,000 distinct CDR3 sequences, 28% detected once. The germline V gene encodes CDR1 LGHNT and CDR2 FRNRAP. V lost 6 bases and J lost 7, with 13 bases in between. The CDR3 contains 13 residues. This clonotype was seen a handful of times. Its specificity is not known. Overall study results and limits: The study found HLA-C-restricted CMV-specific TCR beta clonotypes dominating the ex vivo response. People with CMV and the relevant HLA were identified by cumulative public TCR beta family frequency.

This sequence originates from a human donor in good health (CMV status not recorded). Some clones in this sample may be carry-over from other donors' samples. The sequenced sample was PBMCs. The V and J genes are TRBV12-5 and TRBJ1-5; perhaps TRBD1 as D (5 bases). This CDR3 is CASGLRVGQPQHF. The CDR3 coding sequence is TGTGCTAGTGGCCTCAGGGTCGGGCAGCCCCAGCATTTT.